This is a list of T cell receptor beta chains from one sample in a study of cytomegalovirus exposure and HLA in healthy donors. Clones were sequenced by immunoSEQ multiplex PCR, and TCRdb holds only the in-frame ones, with some missing. The data contain about 130,000 clones, around three quarters of them singletons. The sample taken for sequencing was PBMCs. These receptors all come from a female donor in good health and CMV-seronegative. Each CDR3 is given with its conserved first and last residue. The D gene is left open where the match is weak. Not all rows give a size; the values are once, few, many and, for expanded clones, a class.

j_gene: TRBJ2-7
abundance: few
d_gene: TRBD2
v_gene: TRBV7-8
CDR3aa: CASSRRPWYGLAGVYEQYF
CDR3nt: TGTGCCAGCAGCCGTAGACCGTGGTACGGACTAGCGGGAGTATACGAGCAGTACTTC

j_gene: TRBJ1-4
abundance: -
d_gene: TRBD1
v_gene: TRBV7-9
CDR3aa: CASSLGGRGNEKLFF
CDR3nt: TGTGCCAGCAGCCTCGGAGGCAGGGGGAATGAAAAACTGTTTTTT

j_gene: TRBJ2-3
abundance: -
d_gene: TRBD2
v_gene: TRBV7-2
CDR3aa: CASSLEVAGVSNTQYF
CDR3nt: TGTGCCAGCAGCCTTGAGGTAGCGGGAGTAAGTAATACGCAGTATTTT

j_gene: TRBJ2-7
abundance: -
d_gene: TRBD1
v_gene: TRBV7-9
CDR3aa: CASSDRGPYEQYF
CDR3nt: TGTGCCAGCAGCGACAGGGGTCCCTACGAGCAGTACTTC

j_gene: TRBJ1-1
abundance: -
d_gene: TRBD1
v_gene: TRBV30
CDR3aa: CAWSYGAGGSTEAFF
CDR3nt: TGTGCCTGGAGTTATGGGGCAGGGGGGAGCACTGAAGCTTTCTTT

j_gene: TRBJ2-5
abundance: -
d_gene: TRBD2
v_gene: TRBV7-2
CDR3aa: CASSLGLAGGGKTQYF
CDR3nt: TGTGCCAGCAGCTTAGGGCTAGCGGGCGGGGGTAAGACCCAGTACTTC

j_gene: TRBJ2-1
abundance: -
d_gene: TRBD2
v_gene: TRBV7-6
CDR3aa: CASSYLSGSSYNEQFF
CDR3nt: TGTGCCAGCAGCTACCTAAGCGGGAGCTCCTACAATGAGCAGTTCTTC

j_gene: TRBJ1-2
abundance: few
d_gene: TRBD1
v_gene: TRBV28
CDR3aa: CASSSTGQGNYGYTF
CDR3nt: TGTGCCAGCAGTTCTACTGGACAGGGAAACTATGGCTACACCTTC

j_gene: TRBJ2-1
abundance: -
d_gene: TRBD2
v_gene: TRBV29-1
CDR3aa: CSVATSGGIDEQFF
CDR3nt: TGCAGCGTTGCAACTAGCGGGGGGATCGATGAGCAGTTCTTC

j_gene: TRBJ1-5
abundance: -
d_gene: -
v_gene: TRBV19
CDR3aa: CASSTPGLINQPQHF
CDR3nt: TGTGCCAGTAGTACCCCCGGACTGATCAATCAGCCCCAGCATTTT

j_gene: TRBJ2-2
abundance: -
d_gene: -
v_gene: TRBV5-1
CDR3aa: CASRLGGSTNTGELFF
CDR3nt: TGCGCCAGCAGACTCGGTGGGAGTACCAACACCGGGGAGCTGTTTTTT

j_gene: TRBJ2-1
abundance: once
d_gene: -
v_gene: TRBV2
CDR3aa: CASRPSRLDEQFF
CDR3nt: TGTGCCAGCAGACCCTCGAGGTTGGATGAGCAGTTCTTC

j_gene: TRBJ2-2
abundance: -
d_gene: TRBD1
v_gene: TRBV6-1
CDR3aa: CASSDGRGQAGELFF
CDR3nt: TGTGCCAGCAGTGATGGCAGGGGGCAGGCCGGGGAGCTGTTTTTT

j_gene: TRBJ2-5
abundance: -
d_gene: -
v_gene: TRBV11-2
CDR3aa: CASSLVEAQYF
CDR3nt: TGTGCCAGCAGCTTAGTGGAGGCCCAGTACTTC

j_gene: TRBJ2-7
abundance: -
d_gene: TRBD2
v_gene: TRBV6-5
CDR3aa: CASGGGTSGEQYF
CDR3nt: TGTGCCAGCGGGGGGGGGACCTCAGGCGAGCAGTACTTC

j_gene: TRBJ2-1
abundance: -
d_gene: TRBD2
v_gene: TRBV30
CDR3aa: CAWSEASLAGVSNEQFF
CDR3nt: TGTGCCTGGAGTGAGGCGTCCCTAGCGGGAGTATCAAATGAGCAGTTCTTC

j_gene: TRBJ2-3
abundance: -
d_gene: TRBD2
v_gene: TRBV2
CDR3aa: CASSEVQLAHTDTQYF
CDR3nt: TGTGCCAGCAGTGAAGTCCAACTAGCGCACACAGATACGCAGTATTTT

j_gene: TRBJ2-7
abundance: -
d_gene: -
v_gene: TRBV7-9
CDR3aa: CASSDGYEQYF
CDR3nt: TGTGCCAGCAGCGACGGGTACGAGCAGTACTTC